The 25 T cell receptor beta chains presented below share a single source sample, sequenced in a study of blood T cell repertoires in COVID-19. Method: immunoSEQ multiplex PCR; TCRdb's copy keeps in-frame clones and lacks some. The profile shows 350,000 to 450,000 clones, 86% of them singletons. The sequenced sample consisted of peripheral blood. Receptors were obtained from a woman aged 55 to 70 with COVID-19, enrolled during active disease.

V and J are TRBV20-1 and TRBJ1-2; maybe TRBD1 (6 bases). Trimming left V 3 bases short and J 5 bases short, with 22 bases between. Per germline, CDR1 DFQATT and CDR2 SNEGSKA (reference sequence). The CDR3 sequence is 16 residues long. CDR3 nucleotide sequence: TGCAGTGCTAGTTGGCGGGGGGCGAATTCCTTATATGGCTACACCTTC. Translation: CSASWRGANSLYGYTF.

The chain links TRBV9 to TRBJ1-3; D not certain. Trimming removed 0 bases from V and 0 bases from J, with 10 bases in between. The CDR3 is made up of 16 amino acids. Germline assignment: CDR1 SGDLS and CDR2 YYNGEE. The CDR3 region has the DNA TGTGCCAGCAGCGTAGGGGCACTCAGCTCTGGAAACACCATATATTTT. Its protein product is CASSVGALSSGNTIYF.

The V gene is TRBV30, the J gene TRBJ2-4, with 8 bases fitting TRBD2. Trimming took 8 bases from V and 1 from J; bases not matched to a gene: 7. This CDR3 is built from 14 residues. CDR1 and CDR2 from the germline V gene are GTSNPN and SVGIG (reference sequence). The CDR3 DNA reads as TGTGCCCGGCGAGAGCGGGGGGCCAAAAACATTCAGTACTTC. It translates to CARRERGAKNIQYF.

CDR3 DNA: TGTGCCAGCAGCCCCCCCCAGGGGGTCACCTACAATGAGCAGTTCTTC. Its translation is CASSPPQGVTYNEQFF. J is TRBJ2-1 and V is TRBV9; 7 bases agree with TRBD1. From germline, CDR1 is SGDLS and CDR2 YYNGEE. The CDR3 is made up of 16 amino acids. V shed 4 bases and J 2 bases; nucleotides not matched to a gene: 9.

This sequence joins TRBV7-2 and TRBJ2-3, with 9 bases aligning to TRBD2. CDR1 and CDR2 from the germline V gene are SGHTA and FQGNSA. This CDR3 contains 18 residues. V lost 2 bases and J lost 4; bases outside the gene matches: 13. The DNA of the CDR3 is TGTGCCAGCAGCTTACCCAGCGGGGGGACCACGGCCTCAGATACGCAGTATTTT. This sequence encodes CASSLPSGGTTASDTQYF. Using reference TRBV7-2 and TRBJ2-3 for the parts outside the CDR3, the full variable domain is GAGVSQSPSNKVTEKGKDVELRCDPISGHTALYWYRQSLGQGLEFLIYFQGNSAPDKSGLPSDRFSAERTGGSVSTLTIQRTQQEDSAVYLCASSLPSGGTTASDTQYFGPGTRLTVL.

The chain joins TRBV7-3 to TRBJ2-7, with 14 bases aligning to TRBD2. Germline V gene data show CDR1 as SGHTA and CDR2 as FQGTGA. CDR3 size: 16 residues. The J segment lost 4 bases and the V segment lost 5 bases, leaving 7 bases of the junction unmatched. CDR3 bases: TGTGCCAGCAGCCCCTCGGGGACTAGCGGGGGATACGAGCAGTACTTC. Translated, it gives CASSPSGTSGGYEQYF.

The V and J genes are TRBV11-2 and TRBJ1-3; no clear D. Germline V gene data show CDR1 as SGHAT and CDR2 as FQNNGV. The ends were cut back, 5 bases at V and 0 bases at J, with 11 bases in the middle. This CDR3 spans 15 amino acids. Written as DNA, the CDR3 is TGTGCCAGCAGCCCTGGCACAAGCTCTGGAAACACCATATATTTT. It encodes CASSPGTSSGNTIYF.

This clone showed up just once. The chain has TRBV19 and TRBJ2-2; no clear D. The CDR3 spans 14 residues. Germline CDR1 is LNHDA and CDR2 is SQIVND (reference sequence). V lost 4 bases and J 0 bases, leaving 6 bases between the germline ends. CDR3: CASSTSANTGELFF. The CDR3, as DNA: TGTGCCAGTAGTACCTCCGCGAACACCGGGGAGCTGTTTTTT.

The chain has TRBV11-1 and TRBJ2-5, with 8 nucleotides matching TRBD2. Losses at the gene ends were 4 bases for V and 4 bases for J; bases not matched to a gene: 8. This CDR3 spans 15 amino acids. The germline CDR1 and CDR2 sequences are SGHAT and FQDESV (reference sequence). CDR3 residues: CASSSRGAAPETQYF. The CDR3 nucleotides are TGTGCCAGCAGCTCGCGGGGGGCGGCCCCAGAGACCCAGTACTTC. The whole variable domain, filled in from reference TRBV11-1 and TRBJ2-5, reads EAEVAQSPRYKITEKSQAVAFWCDPISGHATLYWYRQILGQGPELLVQFQDESVVDDSQLPKDRFSAERLKGVDSTLKIQPAELGDSAMYLCASSSRGAAPETQYFGPGTRLLVL.

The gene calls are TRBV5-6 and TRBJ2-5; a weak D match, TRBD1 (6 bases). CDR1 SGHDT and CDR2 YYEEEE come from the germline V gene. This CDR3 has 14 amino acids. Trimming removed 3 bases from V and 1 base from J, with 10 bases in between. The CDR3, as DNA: TGTGCCAGCAGCTGGGACATTCGCCAAGAGACCCAGTACTTC. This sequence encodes CASSWDIRQETQYF.

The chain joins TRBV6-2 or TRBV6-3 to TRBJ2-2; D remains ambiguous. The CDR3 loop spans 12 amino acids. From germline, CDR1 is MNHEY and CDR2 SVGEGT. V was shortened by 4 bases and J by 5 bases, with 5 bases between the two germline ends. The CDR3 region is CASSLNTGELFF. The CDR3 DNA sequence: TGTGCCAGCAGTTTAAATACCGGGGAGCTGTTTTTT.

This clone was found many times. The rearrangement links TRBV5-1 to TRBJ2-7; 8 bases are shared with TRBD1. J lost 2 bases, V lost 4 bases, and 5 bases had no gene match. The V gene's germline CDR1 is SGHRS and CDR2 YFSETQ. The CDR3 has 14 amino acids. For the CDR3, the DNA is TGCGCCAGCAGCGGGGGACAGGCCCCCTACGAGCAGTACTTC. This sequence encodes CASSGGQAPYEQYF.

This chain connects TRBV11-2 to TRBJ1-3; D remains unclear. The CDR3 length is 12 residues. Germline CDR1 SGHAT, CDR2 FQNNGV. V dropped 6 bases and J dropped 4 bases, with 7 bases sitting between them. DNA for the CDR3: TGTGCCAGCAGACGGTGGGGAAACACCATATATTTT. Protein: CASRRWGNTIYF. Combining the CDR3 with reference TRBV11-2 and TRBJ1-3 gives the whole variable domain EAGVAQSPRYKIIEKRQSVAFWCNPISGHATLYWYQQILGQGPKLLIQFQNNGVVDDSQLPKDRFSAERLKGVDSTLKIQPAKLEDSAVYLCASRRWGNTIYFGEGSWLTVV.

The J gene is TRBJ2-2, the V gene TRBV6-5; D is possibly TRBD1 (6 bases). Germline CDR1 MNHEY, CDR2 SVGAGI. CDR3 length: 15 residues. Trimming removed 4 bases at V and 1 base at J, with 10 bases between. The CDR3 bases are TGTGCCAGCAGTTGGCAGGGGAGGAACACCGGGGAGCTGTTTTTT. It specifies CASSWQGRNTGELFF.

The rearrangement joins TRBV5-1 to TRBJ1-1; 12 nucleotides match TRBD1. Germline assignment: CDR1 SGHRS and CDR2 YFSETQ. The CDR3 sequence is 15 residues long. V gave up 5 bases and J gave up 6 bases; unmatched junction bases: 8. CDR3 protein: CASRPTGTGGSEAFF. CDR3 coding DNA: TGCGCCAGCAGACCTACCGGGACAGGGGGCTCTGAAGCTTTCTTT.

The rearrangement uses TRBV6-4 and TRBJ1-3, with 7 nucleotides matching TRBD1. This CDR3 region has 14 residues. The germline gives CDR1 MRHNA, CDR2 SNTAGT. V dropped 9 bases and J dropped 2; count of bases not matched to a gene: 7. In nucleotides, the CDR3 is TGTGCCAGACAGCGACAGGGTCCTGGAAACACCATATATTTT. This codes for CARQRQGPGNTIYF.

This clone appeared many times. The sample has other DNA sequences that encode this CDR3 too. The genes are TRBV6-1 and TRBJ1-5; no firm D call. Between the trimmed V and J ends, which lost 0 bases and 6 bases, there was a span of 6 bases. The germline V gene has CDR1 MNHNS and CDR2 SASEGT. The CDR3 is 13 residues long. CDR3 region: CASSEAPGQPQHF. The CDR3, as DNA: TGTGCCAGCAGTGAAGCGCCGGGTCAGCCCCAGCATTTT.

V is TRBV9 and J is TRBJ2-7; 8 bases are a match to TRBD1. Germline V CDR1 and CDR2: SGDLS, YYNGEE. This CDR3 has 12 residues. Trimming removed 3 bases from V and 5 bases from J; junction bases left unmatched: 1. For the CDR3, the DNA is TGTGCCAGCAGCGCGACAGGGGACGAGCAGTACTTC. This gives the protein CASSATGDEQYF.

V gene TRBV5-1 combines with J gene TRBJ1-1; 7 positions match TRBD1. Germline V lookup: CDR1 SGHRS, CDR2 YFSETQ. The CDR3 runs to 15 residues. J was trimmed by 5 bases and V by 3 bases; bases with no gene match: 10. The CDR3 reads CASSWTGQDGTEAFF. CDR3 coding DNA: TGCGCCAGCAGCTGGACCGGACAGGATGGGACTGAAGCTTTCTTT.

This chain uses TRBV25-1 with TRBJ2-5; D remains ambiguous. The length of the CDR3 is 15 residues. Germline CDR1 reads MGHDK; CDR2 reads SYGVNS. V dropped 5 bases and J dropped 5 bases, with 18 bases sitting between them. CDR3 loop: CASSIGNNVGETQYF. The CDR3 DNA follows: TGTGCCAGCAGTATAGGAAACAATGTCGGGGAGACCCAGTACTTC. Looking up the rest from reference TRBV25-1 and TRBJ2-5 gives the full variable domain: EADIYQTPRYLVIGTGKKITLECSQTMGHDKMYWYQQDPGMELHLIHYSYGVNSTEKGDLSSESTVSRIRTEHFPLTLESARPSHTSQYLCASSIGNNVGETQYFGPGTRLLVL.

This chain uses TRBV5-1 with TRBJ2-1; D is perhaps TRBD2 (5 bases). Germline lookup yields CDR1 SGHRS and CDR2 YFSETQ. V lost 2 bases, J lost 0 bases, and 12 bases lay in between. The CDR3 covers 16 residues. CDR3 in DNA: TGCGCCAGCAGCTTCCCCGGGGTACCCTCCTACAATGAGCAGTTCTTC. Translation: CASSFPGVPSYNEQFF.

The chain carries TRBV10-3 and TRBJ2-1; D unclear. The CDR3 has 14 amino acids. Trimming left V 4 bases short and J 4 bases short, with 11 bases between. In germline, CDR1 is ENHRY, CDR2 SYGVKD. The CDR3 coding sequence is TGTGCCATCAGTGCTTCAGGAACTTACAATGAGCAGTTCTTC. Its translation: CAISASGTYNEQFF.

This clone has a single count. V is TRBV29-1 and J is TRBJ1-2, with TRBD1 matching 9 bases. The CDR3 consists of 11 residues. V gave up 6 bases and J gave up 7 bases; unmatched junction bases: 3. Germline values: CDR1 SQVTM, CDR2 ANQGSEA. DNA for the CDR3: TGCAGCGTCGAGGGACAGGGTGGCTACACCTTC. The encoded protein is CSVEGQGGYTF.

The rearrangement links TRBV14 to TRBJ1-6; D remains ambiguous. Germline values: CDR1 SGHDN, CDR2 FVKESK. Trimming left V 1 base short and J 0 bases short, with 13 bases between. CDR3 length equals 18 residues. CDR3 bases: TGTGCCAGCAGCCAAGCCAACGGGGTTCGCTCCTATAATTCACCCCTCCACTTT. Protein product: CASSQANGVRSYNSPLHF.

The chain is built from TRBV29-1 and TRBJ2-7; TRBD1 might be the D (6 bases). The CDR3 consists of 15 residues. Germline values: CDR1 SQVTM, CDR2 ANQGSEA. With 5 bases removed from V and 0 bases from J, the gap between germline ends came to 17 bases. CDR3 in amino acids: CSVLYQGRFSYEQYF. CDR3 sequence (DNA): TGCAGCGTTCTCTACCAGGGGCGGTTCTCCTACGAGCAGTACTTC.